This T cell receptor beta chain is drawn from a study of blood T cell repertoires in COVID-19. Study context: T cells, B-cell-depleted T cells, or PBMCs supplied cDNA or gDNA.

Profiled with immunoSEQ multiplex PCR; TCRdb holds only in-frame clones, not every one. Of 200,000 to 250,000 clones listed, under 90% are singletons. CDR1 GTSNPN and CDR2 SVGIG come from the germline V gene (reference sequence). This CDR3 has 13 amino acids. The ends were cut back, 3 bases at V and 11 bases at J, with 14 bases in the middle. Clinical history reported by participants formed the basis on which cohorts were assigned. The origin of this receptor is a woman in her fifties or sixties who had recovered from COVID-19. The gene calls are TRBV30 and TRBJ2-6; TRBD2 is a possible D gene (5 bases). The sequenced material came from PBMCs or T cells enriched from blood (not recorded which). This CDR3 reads CAWSAPGIHVLTF. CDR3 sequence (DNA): TGTGCCTGGAGCGCTCCGGGGATTCACGTCCTGACTTTC.